Here is one TCR beta chain with its context. Ten or more counts support this clonotype. Its antigen is unknown. No base quality information exists; no much larger clone differs at one position. This entry belongs to a study of neurological immune-mediated disorders (dated by TCRdb to the late 2010s). Turning to the overall study: Among the 34 multiple sclerosis patients, about 30 had relapsing-remitting MS and 3 had secondary progressive MS. Peripheral blood TCR-beta repertoires from HTLV-I-associated myelopathy (HAM/TSP) patients, multiple sclerosis patients and healthy controls were compared by UMI-based sequencing. The roughly 110 TCR-beta libraries included longitudinal samples, technical triplicates and paired sorted CD4+ and CD8+ T-cell subsets alongside PBMC samples. The cohort comprised roughly 69 subjects: about 15 HAM/TSP patients, approximately 34 multiple sclerosis patients and around 20 healthy controls. General study outcomes and caveats: In a phylogenetic analysis, the repertoires of 18 out of 34 MS patients fell into a single cluster of related CDR3 sequences, pointing to a possible signature at the repertoire level. No association of the MS cluster with clinical or MRI features was observed, and the need for larger cohorts was stated by the authors. The highest TCR clonal expansion was observed in HAM/TSP patients, whereas the lowest was observed in MS patients, even when compared with healthy controls. No identical CDR3 amino acid sequences were shared among expanded clones across subjects, suggesting private TCR-beta repertoires in all groups.

cDNA was synthesized by template-switch 5'RACE using a primer carrying a 10-nucleotide random unique molecular identifier by which each TCR transcript was tagged. Every sequencing run covered 15-18 subjects and yielded more than 170 million TCR-beta sequences. Total RNA was extracted with the RNeasy kit. TCR-beta VDJ regions were amplified with primers for the TCR constant region and the 5'RACE anchor, using the KAPA Real-time Library Amplification kit. Sample indexes and Illumina adaptors were added in a first PCR, and a second PCR then increased library yield. After Ampure bead purification, the roughly 650 bp TCR product was size-selected on a 2% E-gel SizeSelection system. Before pooling, library quality was assessed on a Bioanalyzer, concentration was determined with Qubit, and library quantification was performed with the Kapa Library Quantification kit. An Illumina HiSeq 2500 sequenced the libraries paired-end 2 x 150 bp. To increase sequence diversity, roughly 23-30% phiX was spiked into each library pool. From the authors' description of their analysis: The UMI-based MiGEC pipeline processed quality-filtered reads and removed over 75% of raw TCR sequences during error correction. VDJ genes were aligned to IMGT germline references, and each clonotype was defined by a unique CDR3 amino acid sequence together with V-J genes. Clonal expansion, Shannon diversity and CDR3 relatedness were evaluated with VDJtools (CalcPairwiseDistances, ClusterSamples), while phylogenetic trees were built in CLCbio workbench. Clones with at least 8 unique UMIs were defined as expanded, with this threshold being based on coefficient-of-variation modelling across technical triplicates. The raw public reads went through TCRdb reprocessing: fastp at Q25, MiXCR clone calling, in-frame beta chains kept. For every CDR3 protein sequence, its rows merge into one entry that carries the most common genes and DNA. These V and J calls rely on TCRdb rather than the paper's analysis. The sample yields tens of thousands of distinct CDR3 sequences; around 15% were counted once. The ten largest clones capture over 6.5% of the sample.

Sorted-subset TCR libraries were prepared from fewer than 1.1 million sorted CD4+ or CD8+ T cells. The multiple sclerosis patients were enrolled in a US clinical protocol that used magnetic resonance imaging to evaluate disease progression. Peripheral blood was subjected to Ficoll-Hypaque density gradient centrifugation to isolate PBMCs, which were then cryopreserved in liquid nitrogen. Paired sorted CD4+ and CD8+ subsets came from healthy controls, HAM/TSP patients and MS patients. Trimming costs V 3 bases and J 0 bases, and their ends lie 12 bases apart. CDR1 MNHEY and CDR2 SMNVEV are derived from the germline V gene (reference sequence). The CDR3 runs 15 residues from the cysteine to the phenylalanine. Here the CDR3 DNA is all that survives: 45 bases in frame from base 1.

The rearranged segments are TRBV27 and TRBJ2-7; D gene: possibly TRBD1, on 6 matching bases. Source material: CD8+ T cells from blood. This TCR was recovered from a woman aged 18-29 years with multiple sclerosis. The CDR3 region: CASSFIPGASYEQYF. The DNA is TGTGCCAGCAGTTTTATCCCAGGGGCCTCCTACGAGCAGTACTTC.